These 11 T cell receptor beta chains were sequenced from one sample in a study of blood T cell repertoires in COVID-19. Here immunoSEQ multiplex PCR was the method, and the copy in TCRdb shows in-frame clones only, minus some. The table shows 200,000 to 250,000 clones, with 85% to 90% occurring only once. The sample taken for sequencing was peripheral blood. The origin of the receptors is a man aged 30-40 years with COVID-19, enrolled during active disease.

V is TRBV28 and J is TRBJ1-2; maybe TRBD1 (5 bases). This CDR3 comprises 15 residues. V lost 6 bases to trimming and J lost 5 bases, with 19 bases between them. Germline loops: CDR1 MDHEN, CDR2 SYDVKM. CDR3: CASRGGGVFSYGYTF. The DNA of the CDR3 is TGTGCCAGCAGGGGAGGAGGGGTCTTCTCTTATGGCTACACCTTC.

This clone appeared a single time. The CDR3 protein is CASSYSGQRTNYGYTF. Here the CDR3 DNA reads TGTGCCAGCAGTTACTCCGGACAGAGGACTAACTATGGCTACACCTTC. The chain uses TRBV6-5 and TRBJ1-2, with D perhaps matching TRBD1 (6 bases). The CDR3 runs 16 residues. V lost 0 bases to trimming and J lost 0 bases, with 11 bases between them. The germline V gene encodes CDR1 MNHEY and CDR2 SVGAGI.

This chain connects TRBV4-2 to TRBJ2-4; 14 nucleotides line up with TRBD2. The V gene's germline CDR1 is LGHNA and CDR2 YNFKEQ. The V and J ends lost 2 bases and 6 bases, in that order; junction bases with no gene match: 6. CDR3 size: 17 residues. CDR3 nucleotide sequence: TGTGCCAGCAGCCAAAGACTAGCGGGGGGGCAAGGAAACATTCAGTACTTC. It codes for CASSQRLAGGQGNIQYF.

This clone was detected a few times. The genes are TRBV5-1 and TRBJ1-4; maybe TRBD1 (5 bases). The CDR3 loop spans 16 amino acids. Germline CDR1 SGHRS, CDR2 YFSETQ. Trimming stripped 2 bases from V and 3 bases from J, with 14 bases between. CDR3 sequence: CASSFGGAKANEKLFF. CDR3 sequence (DNA): TGCGCCAGCAGCTTTGGAGGGGCGAAGGCTAATGAAAAACTGTTTTTT.

V gene TRBV6-5 combines with J gene TRBJ2-1; 7 bases match TRBD2. The CDR3 has 13 amino acids. Per the germline V gene, CDR1 is MNHEY and CDR2 is SVGAGI. After removal of 6 bases from V and 3 bases from J, the junction contained 2 bases not matched to a gene. The CDR3 DNA follows: TGTGCCAGCAGAGAGCGGGGCTACAATGAGCAGTTCTTC. This translates into CASRERGYNEQFF.

The rearrangement links TRBV6-1 to TRBJ1-3; 7 bases are shared with TRBD1. Looked up from germline, CDR1 is MNHNS and CDR2 is SASEGT. The CDR3 covers 16 residues. V lost 4 bases, J lost 3 bases, and 9 bases stayed unmatched. CDR3 in DNA: TGTGCCAGCAGTGTAGGGGGCGAGGGAGTTGGAAACACCATATATTTT. Translated: CASSVGGEGVGNTIYF.

The chain joins TRBV9 to TRBJ2-1; 7 bases line up with TRBD2. The J segment lost 4 bases and the V segment lost 0 bases, leaving 7 bases of the junction unmatched. The CDR3 totals 16 residues. Germline assignment: CDR1 SGDLS and CDR2 YYNGEE. The DNA for the CDR3 is TGTGCCAGCAGCGTAGGGTCACTAGCGAGTTACAATGAGCAGTTCTTC. The encoded protein is CASSVGSLASYNEQFF.

V usage is TRBV5-6 and J usage is TRBJ2-1; D gene unclear. V shed 2 bases and J shed 10 bases, with 13 bases lying between them. CDR1 and CDR2 from the germline V gene are SGHDT and YYEEEE. This CDR3 is 13 amino acids long. CDR3 nucleotides: TGTGCCAGCAGCTTATCTCCGTCTGTGGAGCAGTTCTTC. Its translation: CASSLSPSVEQFF.

This sequence joins TRBV4-1 and TRBJ2-7; TRBD2 aligns across 7 bases. Germline CDR1 reads MGHRA; CDR2 reads YSYEKL. With 3 bases clipped from V and 0 bases from J, the junction kept 8 bases outside the gene matches. This CDR3 has 16 residues. The CDR3 region has the DNA TGCGCCAGCAGCCAGCTCCTAGCGGCCAGCTCCTACGAGCAGTACTTC. Residues: CASSQLLAASSYEQYF.

J is TRBJ1-5 and V is TRBV6-2 or TRBV6-3, with D hard to call. This CDR3 region has 16 residues. With 2 bases removed from V and 4 bases from J, the gap between germline ends came to 15 bases. Germline CDR1 MNHEY, CDR2 SVGEGT. The CDR3 DNA sequence: TGTGCCAGCAGTTACGGACTGACAAGCCGGAATCAGCCCCAGCATTTT. As protein: CASSYGLTSRNQPQHF.

This rearrangement joins TRBV11-2 to TRBJ1-1; TRBD1 matches 11 bases. Germline CDR1 SGHAT, CDR2 FQNNGV. CDR3 size: 13 residues. The J segment lost 10 bases and the V segment lost 4 bases, leaving 5 bases of the junction unmatched. CDR3 amino acids: CASSWADRGPAFF. The CDR3 DNA reads as TGTGCCAGCAGCTGGGCGGACAGGGGGCCAGCTTTCTTT.